This T cell receptor beta chain was profiled in a study of identical twins. Germline-derived CDR1 and CDR2 are MGHRA and YSYEKL. The CDR3 length is 18 residues. V was pared by 1 base and J by 1 base, with 7 bases of the junction left unmatched. Via MiXCR, TCRdb re-called the 5' RACE reads, giving one row per CDR3 protein. The table has 1.5 million to 2 million distinct CDR3 sequences, under 35% seen once. The receptor was derived from a newborn girl in good health. Sequencing was done on a sample of cord blood. This sequence joins TRBV4-1 and TRBJ2-3, with 11 positions matching TRBD2. The DNA of the CDR3 is TGCGCCAGCAGCCAAGTCCAACTAGCGGGAGCTGGCACAGATACGCAGTATTTT. Translated, it gives CASSQVQLAGAGTDTQYF.